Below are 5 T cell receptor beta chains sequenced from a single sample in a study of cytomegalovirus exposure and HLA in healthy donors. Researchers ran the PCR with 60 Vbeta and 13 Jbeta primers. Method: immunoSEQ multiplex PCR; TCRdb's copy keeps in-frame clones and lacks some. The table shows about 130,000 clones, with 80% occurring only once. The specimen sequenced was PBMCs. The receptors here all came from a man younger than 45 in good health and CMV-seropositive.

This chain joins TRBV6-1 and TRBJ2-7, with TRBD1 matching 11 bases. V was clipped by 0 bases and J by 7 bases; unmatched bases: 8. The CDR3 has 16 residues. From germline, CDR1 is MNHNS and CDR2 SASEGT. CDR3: CASSEADRGRDSEQYF. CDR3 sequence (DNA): TGTGCCAGCAGTGAAGCGGACAGGGGGCGAGATAGTGAGCAGTACTTC.

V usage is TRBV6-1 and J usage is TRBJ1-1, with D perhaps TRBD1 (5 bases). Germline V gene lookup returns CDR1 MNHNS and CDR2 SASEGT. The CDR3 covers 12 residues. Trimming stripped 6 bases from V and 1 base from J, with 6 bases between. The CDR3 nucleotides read TGTGCCAGCAGAGGACAGAACACTGAAGCTTTCTTT. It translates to CASRGQNTEAFF.

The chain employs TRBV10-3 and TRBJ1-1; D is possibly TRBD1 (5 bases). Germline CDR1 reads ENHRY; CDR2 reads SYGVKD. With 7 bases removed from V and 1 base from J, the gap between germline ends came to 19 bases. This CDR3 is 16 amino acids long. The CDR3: CAIKVRRGEQNTEAFF. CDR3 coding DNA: TGTGCCATCAAAGTAAGAAGGGGCGAGCAGAACACTGAAGCTTTCTTT.

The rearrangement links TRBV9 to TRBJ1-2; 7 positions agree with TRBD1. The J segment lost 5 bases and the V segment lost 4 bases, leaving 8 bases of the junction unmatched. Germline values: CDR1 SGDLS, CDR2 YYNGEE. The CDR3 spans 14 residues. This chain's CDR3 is CASSHIGTDYGYTF. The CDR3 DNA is TGTGCCAGCAGCCATATTGGGACAGATTATGGCTACACCTTC.

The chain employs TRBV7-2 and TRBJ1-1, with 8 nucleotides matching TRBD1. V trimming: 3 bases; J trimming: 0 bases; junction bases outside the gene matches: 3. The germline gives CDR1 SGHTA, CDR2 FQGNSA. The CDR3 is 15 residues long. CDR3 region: CASSLPGGLNTEAFF. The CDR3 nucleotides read TGTGCCAGCAGCTTGCCAGGGGGCCTGAACACTGAAGCTTTCTTT.